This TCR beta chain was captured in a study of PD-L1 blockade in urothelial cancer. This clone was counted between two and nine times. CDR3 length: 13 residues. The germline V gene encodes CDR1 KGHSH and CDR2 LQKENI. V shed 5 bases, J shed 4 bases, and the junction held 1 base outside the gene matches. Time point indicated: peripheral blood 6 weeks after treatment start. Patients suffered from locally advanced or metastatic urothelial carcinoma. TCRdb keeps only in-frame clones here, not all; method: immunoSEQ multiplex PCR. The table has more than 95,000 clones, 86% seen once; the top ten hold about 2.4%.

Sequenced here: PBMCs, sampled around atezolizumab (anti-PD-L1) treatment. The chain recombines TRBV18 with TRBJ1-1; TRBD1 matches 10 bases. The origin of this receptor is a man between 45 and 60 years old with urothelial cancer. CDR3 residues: CASSRDRGTEAFF. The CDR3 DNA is TGTGCCAGCTCAAGGGACAGGGGCACTGAAGCTTTCTTT.